This TCR beta chain was retrieved from a study of cytomegalovirus exposure and HLA in healthy donors. The study's findings and limits: Reports indicated that the classifier achieved high specificity and sensitivity in diagnosing cytomegalovirus status.

A word on this clone: Its antigen is still unknown.

This CDR3 contains 14 residues. Trimming took 2 bases from V and 5 from J, leaving 11 bases between them. The germline V gene has CDR1 KGHSY and CDR2 FQNENV. PCR involved 60 Vbeta and 13 Jbeta primers. The method was immunoSEQ multiplex PCR; TCRdb's version includes in-frame clones alone and lacks a portion of them. This sample has 150,000 to 200,000 clones; about 72% occur once, and the top ten carry less than 1.6%. Sequences were obtained from PBMCs. This rearrangement joins TRBV16 to TRBJ2-3, with D possibly matching TRBD1 (5 bases). The receptor's source is a girl between 5 and 17 years old in good health and CMV-seronegative. The CDR3, as DNA: TGTGCCAGCAGCCAAGACAGCCTCCTAGATACGCAGTATTTT. It yields the protein CASSQDSLLDTQYF.